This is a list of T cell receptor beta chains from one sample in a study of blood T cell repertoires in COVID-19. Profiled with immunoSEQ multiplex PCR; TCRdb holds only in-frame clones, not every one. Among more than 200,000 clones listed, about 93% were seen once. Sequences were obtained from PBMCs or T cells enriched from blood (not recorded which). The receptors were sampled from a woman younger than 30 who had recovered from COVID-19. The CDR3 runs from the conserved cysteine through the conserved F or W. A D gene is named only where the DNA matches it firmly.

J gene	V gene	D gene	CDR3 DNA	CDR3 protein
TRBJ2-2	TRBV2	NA	TGTGCCAGCAGTGTTGAGTTCGGGGAGCTGTTTTTT	CASSVEFGELFF
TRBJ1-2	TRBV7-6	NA	TGTGCCAGCAGCCGCCACCGGGTCTACGATGGCTACACCTTC	CASSRHRVYDGYTF
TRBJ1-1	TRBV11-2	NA	TGTGCCAGCAGGATTAGGGGCGGGGCCCGCTCTGAGAACACTGAAGCTTTCTTT	CASRIRGGARSENTEAFF
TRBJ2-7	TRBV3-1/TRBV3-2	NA	TGTGCCAGCACGCCGCGGGGACAGAGCTACGAGCAGTACTTC	CASTPRGQSYEQYF
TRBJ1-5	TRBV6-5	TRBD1	TGTGTAAACGCAGGGGGCTGGAATCAGCCCCAGCATTTT	CVNAGGWNQPQHF
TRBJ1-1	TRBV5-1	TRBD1	TGCGCCAGCAGCTCTGACAGGGGCACTGAAGCTTTCTTT	CASSSDRGTEAFF
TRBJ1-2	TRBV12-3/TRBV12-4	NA	TGTGCCAGTCGGGGAGCGGAGTACACCTTC	CASRGAEYTF
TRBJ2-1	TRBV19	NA	TGTGCCAGTAGTACGCGGGGACGGGTTCGTGAGCAGTTCTTC	CASSTRGRVREQFF
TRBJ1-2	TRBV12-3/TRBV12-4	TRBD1	TGTGCCAGCAGCCTTCGACAGGGAGTCGGCTACACCTTC	CASSLRQGVGYTF
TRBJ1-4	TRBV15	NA	TGTGCCACCAGCAGAGTGGCAGGGCGGAATGAAAAACTGTTTTTT	CATSRVAGRNEKLFF
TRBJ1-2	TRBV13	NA	TGTGCCAGCACGCTAGTAGGCGATGGCTACACCTTC	CASTLVGDGYTF